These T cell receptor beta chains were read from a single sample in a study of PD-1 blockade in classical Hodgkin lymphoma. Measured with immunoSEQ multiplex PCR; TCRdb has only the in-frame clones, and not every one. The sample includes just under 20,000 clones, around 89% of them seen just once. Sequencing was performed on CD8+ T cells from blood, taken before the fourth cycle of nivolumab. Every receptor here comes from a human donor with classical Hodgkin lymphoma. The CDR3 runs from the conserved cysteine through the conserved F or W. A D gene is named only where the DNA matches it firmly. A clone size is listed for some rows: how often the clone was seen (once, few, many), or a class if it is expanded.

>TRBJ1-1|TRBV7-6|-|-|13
CASSLEAGFEAFF
TGTGCCAGCAGCTTAGAAGCGGGGTTTGAAGCTTTCTTT
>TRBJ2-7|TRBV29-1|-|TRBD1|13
CSALRDRTYEQYF
TGCAGCGCTCTCCGGGACAGAACCTACGAGCAGTACTTC
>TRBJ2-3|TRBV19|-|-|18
CASSIRLLGESSTDTQYF
TGTGCCAGTAGTATACGTTTGCTAGGGGAATCTAGCACAGATACGCAGTATTTT
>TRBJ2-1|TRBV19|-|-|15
CASSISWSSYNEQFF
TGTGCCAGTAGTATTAGCTGGAGCTCCTACAATGAGCAGTTCTTC
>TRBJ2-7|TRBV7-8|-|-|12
CASSSSLIEQYF
TGTGCCAGCAGCTCCTCCTTGATCGAGCAGTACTTC
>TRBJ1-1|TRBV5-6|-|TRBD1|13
CASSFWQGAEAFF
TGTGCCAGCAGCTTCTGGCAGGGGGCTGAAGCTTTCTTT
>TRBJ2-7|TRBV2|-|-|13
CASGRQSLYEQYF
TGTGCCAGCGGAAGACAGAGTCTCTACGAGCAGTACTTC
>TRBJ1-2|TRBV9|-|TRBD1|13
CASSVGDSIGYTF
TGTGCCAGCAGCGTAGGGGACAGTATTGGCTACACCTTC
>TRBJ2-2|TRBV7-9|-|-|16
CASSSAGTSNTGELFF
TGTGCCAGCAGCTCGGCCGGGACTTCGAACACCGGGGAGCTGTTTTTT
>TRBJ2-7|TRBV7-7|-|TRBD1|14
CASSQNRGSYEQYF
TGTGCCAGCAGCCAAAACAGGGGTTCCTACGAGCAGTACTTC
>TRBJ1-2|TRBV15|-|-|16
CATSRDIPGGGDGYTF
TGTGCCACCAGCAGAGATATCCCGGGGGGGGGAGACGGCTACACCTTC
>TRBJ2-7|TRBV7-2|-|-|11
CASSSAYEQYF
TGTGCCAGCAGCTCTGCCTACGAGCAGTACTTC
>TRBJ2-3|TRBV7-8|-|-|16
CASTAGGGKGADTQYF
TGTGCCAGCACCGCAGGTGGCGGGAAGGGGGCAGATACGCAGTATTTT
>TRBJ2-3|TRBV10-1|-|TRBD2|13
CASSGLGTDTQYF
TGCGCCAGTTCGGGACTAGGCACAGATACGCAGTATTTT
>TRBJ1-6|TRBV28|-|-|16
CASSPLTGVISSPLHF
TGTGCCAGCAGTCCCCTGACAGGTGTTATCTCCTCACCCCTCCACTTT
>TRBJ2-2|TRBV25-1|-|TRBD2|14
CASRPGLASGELFF
TGTGCCAGCAGGCCGGGACTAGCTAGCGGGGAGCTGTTTTTT
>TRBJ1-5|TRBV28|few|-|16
CASSLLQSISNQPQHF
TGTGCCAGCAGTTTACTACAGTCTATTAGCAATCAGCCCCAGCATTTT
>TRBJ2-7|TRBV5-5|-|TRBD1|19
CASSLGRRQGSPGTYEQYF
TGTGCCAGCAGCTTGGGACGCCGACAGGGGTCCCCAGGGACCTACGAGCAGTACTTC
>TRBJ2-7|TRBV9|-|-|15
CASSVGAGNTYEQYF
TGTGCCAGCAGCGTAGGGGCGGGCAACACCTACGAGCAGTACTTC
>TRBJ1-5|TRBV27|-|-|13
CASSLGSNQPQHF
TGTGCCAGCAGTTTGGGAAGCAATCAGCCCCAGCATTTT
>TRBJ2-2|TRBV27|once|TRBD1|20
CASSFPHPPGQGLNTGELFF
TGTGCCAGCAGTTTCCCTCATCCCCCGGGACAGGGATTAAACACCGGGGAGCTGTTTTTT
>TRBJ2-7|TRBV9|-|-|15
CASSVAAGGNDEQYF
TGTGCCAGCAGCGTAGCTGCAGGGGGGAACGACGAGCAGTACTTC
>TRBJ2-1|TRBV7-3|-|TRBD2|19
CASSLEPGGLAGGSNEQFF
TGTGCCAGCAGCTTAGAGCCGGGGGGGCTAGCGGGAGGTAGTAATGAGCAGTTCTTC
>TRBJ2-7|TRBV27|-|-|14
CASSSTTSSYEQYF
TGTGCCAGCAGTTCAACCACCAGCTCCTACGAGCAGTACTTC
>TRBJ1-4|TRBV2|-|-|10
CATKVEKLFF
TGTGCCACCAAGGTTGAAAAACTGTTTTTT
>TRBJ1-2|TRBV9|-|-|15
CASSADPPGHYGYTF
TGTGCCAGCAGCGCGGACCCTCCAGGGCACTATGGCTACACCTTC
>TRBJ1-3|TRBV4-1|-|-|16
CASSQARGGTGNTIYF
TGCGCCAGCAGCCAAGCCCGTGGGGGAACGGGAAACACCATATATTTT
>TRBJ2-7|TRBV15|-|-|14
CATSREADSYEQYF
TGTGCCACCAGCAGAGAGGCAGACTCCTACGAGCAGTACTTC
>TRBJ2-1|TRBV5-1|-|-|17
CASSLTSLTFRYNEQFF
TGCGCCAGCAGCTTGACTAGCTTGACATTTCGATACAATGAGCAGTTCTTC
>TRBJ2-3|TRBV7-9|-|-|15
CASSLVEQVTDTQYF
TGTGCCAGCAGCTTAGTCGAACAGGTCACAGATACGCAGTATTTT
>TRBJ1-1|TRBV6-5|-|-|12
CASRTLGTEAFF
TGTGCCAGCAGGACCTTAGGAACTGAAGCTTTCTTT
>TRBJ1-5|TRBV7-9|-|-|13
CASSEGGGQPQHF
TGTGCCAGCAGCGAGGGCGGGGGTCAGCCCCAGCATTTT
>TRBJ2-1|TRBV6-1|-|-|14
CASSEEVAPRDQFF
TGTGCCAGCAGTGAAGAAGTTGCGCCCCGCGACCAGTTCTTC
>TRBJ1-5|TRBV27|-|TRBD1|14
CASSDSGGNQPQHF
TGTGCCAGCAGTGATTCAGGGGGGAATCAGCCCCAGCATTTT
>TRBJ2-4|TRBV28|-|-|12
CASSISKNIQYF
TGTGCCAGCAGTATCTCCAAAAACATTCAGTACTTC
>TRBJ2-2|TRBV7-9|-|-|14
CASSPTIPTGELFF
TGTGCCAGCAGCCCAACGATCCCCACCGGGGAGCTGTTTTTT
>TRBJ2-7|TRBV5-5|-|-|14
CASSLIGSGYEQYF
TGTGCCAGCAGCTTGATAGGTTCTGGCTACGAGCAGTACTTC
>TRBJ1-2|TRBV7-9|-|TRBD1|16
CASSLGRDRGNYGYTF
TGTGCCAGCAGCTTAGGTCGGGACAGGGGCAACTATGGCTACACCTTC
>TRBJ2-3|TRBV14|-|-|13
CASRDIYTDTQYF
TGTGCCAGCAGGGACATCTACACAGATACGCAGTATTTT
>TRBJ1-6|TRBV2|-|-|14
CASGPTEYNSPLHF
TGTGCCAGCGGACCCACGGAATATAATTCACCCCTCCACTTT
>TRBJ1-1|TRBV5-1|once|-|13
CASSPELANEAFF
TGCGCCAGCAGCCCCGAATTGGCAAACGAAGCTTTCTTT
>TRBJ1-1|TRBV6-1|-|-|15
CASNPSRPQRTEAFF
TGTGCCAGCAATCCCTCCAGACCCCAAAGGACTGAAGCTTTCTTT
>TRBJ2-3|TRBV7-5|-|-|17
CARSLVDRDRRTDTQYF
TGTGCCAGAAGCTTAGTGGACCGGGACAGGCGCACAGATACGCAGTATTTT
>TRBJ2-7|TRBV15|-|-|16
CATSRGSKGHNYEQYF
TGTGCCACCAGCAGAGGGTCCAAGGGACATAACTACGAGCAGTACTTC
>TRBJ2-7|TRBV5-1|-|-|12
CASRPDSYEQYF
TGCGCCAGCAGACCGGACAGCTACGAGCAGTACTTC
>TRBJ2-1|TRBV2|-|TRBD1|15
CASRAGTGEHNEQFF
TGTGCCAGCAGGGCCGGGACAGGGGAACACAATGAGCAGTTCTTC